A single sample gave rise to the 25 T cell receptor beta chains below, sequenced in a study of blood T cell repertoires in COVID-19. Sequencing was performed with immunoSEQ multiplex PCR; in TCRdb, only in-frame clones are kept and a portion is missing. The data show roughly 200,000 clones, 88% seen once. Sequencing was done on a sample of peripheral blood. The origin of the receptors is a woman in her twenties or thirties with acute or convalescent COVID-19.

The CDR3 is CASSLAAGVRDTQYF. The CDR3 DNA sequence: TGCGCCAGCAGCTTGGCGGCGGGCGTTAGAGATACGCAGTATTTT. This chain links TRBV5-1 with TRBJ2-3; D perhaps matches TRBD2 (5 bases). Germline values: CDR1 SGHRS, CDR2 YFSETQ. The V end was cut by 0 bases, the J end by 5 bases, with 13 bases between. The CDR3 sequence is 15 residues long.

This clone appeared once. The chain couples TRBV7-2 to TRBJ2-1, with a weak D call TRBD1 (6 bases). The CDR3 consists of 14 residues. V was clipped by 5 bases and J by 2 bases, with 10 bases between them. Germline V CDR1 and CDR2: SGHTA, FQGNSA. The CDR3 protein is CASSPRQAYNEQFF. The DNA for the CDR3 is TGTGCCAGCAGCCCTAGACAGGCCTACAATGAGCAGTTCTTC.

The J gene is TRBJ2-7, the V gene TRBV2; the match to TRBD2 covers 9 bases. Looked up from germline, CDR1 is SNHLY and CDR2 is FYNNEI. The ends lost 8 bases at V and 6 bases at J; junction bases unmatched: 14. CDR3 length: 15 amino acids. As DNA, the CDR3 is TGTGCCAGCCGGCAGGGTGTGGGACTAGCTTCCGAGCAGTACTTC. Amino acid sequence: CASRQGVGLASEQYF.

The chain is built from TRBV2 and TRBJ1-1; D is unclear. CDR1 SNHLY and CDR2 FYNNEI come from the germline V gene. The length of the CDR3 is 13 residues. Between the trimmed V and J ends, which lost 4 bases and 1 base, there was a span of 7 bases. The CDR3 protein is CASSVGGNTEAFF. CDR3 coding DNA: TGTGCCAGCAGTGTAGGAGGGAACACTGAAGCTTTCTTT. Using reference TRBV2 and TRBJ1-1 for the parts outside the CDR3, the full variable domain is EPEVTQTPSHQVTQMGQEVILRCVPISNHLYFYWYRQILGQKVEFLVSFYNNEISEKSEIFDDQFSVERPDGSNFTLKIRSTKLEDSAMYFCASSVGGNTEAFFGQGTRLTVV.

J is TRBJ2-6 and V is TRBV5-1; 7 positions match TRBD1. The CDR3 is 15 residues long. V shed 7 bases, J shed 2 bases, and the junction held 6 bases outside the gene matches. CDR1 and CDR2 from the germline V gene are SGHRS and YFSETQ. The CDR3 is CASSPGQPGANVLTF. In nucleotides, the CDR3 is TGCGCCAGCTCCCCGGGACAGCCTGGGGCCAACGTCCTGACTTTC. The whole variable domain, remainder taken from reference TRBV5-1 and TRBJ2-6, is KAGVTQTPRYLIKTRGQQVTLSCSPISGHRSVSWYQQTPGQGLQFLFEYFSETQRNKGNFPGRFSGRQFSNSRSEMNVSTLELGDSALYLCASSPGQPGANVLTFGAGSRLTVL.

V is TRBV4-1 and J is TRBJ1-5; D uncertain. The V gene's germline CDR1 is MGHRA and CDR2 YSYEKL. The CDR3 is 14 amino acids. V lost 0 bases, J lost 0 bases, and 3 bases lay in between. The CDR3 here is CASSQEASNQPQHF. CDR3 DNA sequence: TGCGCCAGCAGCCAAGAAGCTAGCAATCAGCCCCAGCATTTT.

The rearrangement links TRBV6-5 to TRBJ2-7, with TRBD1 matching over 8 bases. This CDR3 is built from 13 residues. Looked up from germline, CDR1 is MNHEY and CDR2 is SVGAGI. The junction had 7 bases not matched to a gene; V was cut back by 5 bases and J by 7 bases. The CDR3 is CASSPSGQVEQYF. As DNA, the CDR3 is TGTGCCAGCAGTCCCTCGGGACAGGTTGAGCAGTACTTC.

This clone was recorded a few times. The rearrangement joins TRBV29-1 to TRBJ1-1, with 8 bases aligning to TRBD1. V gave up 6 bases and J gave up 5 bases; unmatched junction bases: 2. This CDR3 contains 11 residues. CDR1 and CDR2 from the germline V gene are SQVTM and ANQGSEA. CDR3 residues: CSVDRGTEAFF. CDR3 DNA: TGCAGCGTAGACAGGGGAACTGAAGCTTTCTTT.

This chain connects TRBV5-1 to TRBJ2-4; 7 positions match TRBD1. Germline V lookup: CDR1 SGHRS, CDR2 YFSETQ. Trimming took 3 bases from V and 8 from J; bases not matched to a gene: 5. This CDR3 region has 13 residues. CDR3 residues: CASSSDRADIQYF. In nucleotides, the CDR3 is TGCGCCAGCAGCTCTGACAGGGCGGACATTCAGTACTTC.

The chain joins TRBV12-3 or TRBV12-4 to TRBJ2-3, with TRBD2 as a possible D gene (6 bases). Trimming left V 8 bases short and J 0 bases short, with 9 bases between. This CDR3 has 13 amino acids. The CDR3 DNA follows: TGTGCCAGCGGAAGCGGGAGCACAGATACGCAGTATTTT. It specifies CASGSGSTDTQYF.

This clone came up a few times. The rearrangement uses TRBV9 and TRBJ1-1; no firm D call. Trimming took off 2 bases at V and 4 bases at J, with 9 bases between the two ends. This CDR3 has 13 residues. CDR1 and CDR2 from the germline V gene are SGDLS and YYNGEE. CDR3 bases: TGTGCCAGCAGCGTTCTTTTCTCCACTGAAGCTTTCTTT. Encoded protein: CASSVLFSTEAFF.

The J gene is TRBJ2-7, the V gene TRBV6-5; tentative D call: TRBD1 (6 bases). Trimming shortened V by 6 bases and J by 5 bases, and 14 bases separated the two germline ends. Germline V CDR1 and CDR2: MNHEY, SVGAGI. The length of the CDR3 is 13 residues. CDR3 sequence reads: CASRPPGHNEQYF. For the CDR3, the DNA is TGTGCCAGCAGGCCACCGGGACATAACGAGCAGTACTTC.

The gene calls are TRBV6-5 and TRBJ2-3; the D gene is possibly TRBD2 (5 bases). CDR3 length: 15 amino acids. The germline V and J ends were trimmed by 2 bases and 1 base, with 10 bases remaining between them. Looked up from germline, CDR1 is MNHEY and CDR2 is SVGAGI. DNA of the CDR3: TGTGCCAGCAGTTACGCGGGCGCCGGCACAGATACGCAGTATTTT. Its protein product is CASSYAGAGTDTQYF.

The genes are TRBV28 and TRBJ1-5; no clear D. V lost 3 bases and J 5 bases, leaving 5 bases between the germline ends. CDR1 and CDR2 from the germline V gene are MDHEN and SYDVKM. CDR3 length equals 12 residues. The CDR3, as DNA: TGTGCCAGCAGTTTGAGGGATCAGCCCCAGCATTTT. Its translation: CASSLRDQPQHF. Full variable domain (rest looked up from reference TRBV28 and TRBJ1-5): DVKVTQSSRYLVKRTGEKVFLECVQDMDHENMFWYRQDPGLGLRLIYFSYDVKMKEKGDIPEGYSVSREKKERFSLILESASTNQTSMYLCASSLRDQPQHFGDGTRLSIL.

V and J are TRBV27 and TRBJ2-7; 7 bases align to TRBD2. Trimming removed 7 bases from V and 8 bases from J; junction bases left unmatched: 20. This CDR3 spans 16 amino acids. Germline loops: CDR1 MNHEY, CDR2 SMNVEV (reference sequence). The chain's CDR3 is CASKSGPSSGQTQQYF. CDR3 in DNA: TGTGCCAGCAAGTCGGGCCCTAGTAGCGGGCAAACCCAGCAGTACTTC.

The chain links TRBV28 to TRBJ1-4; D is possibly TRBD1 (6 bases). CDR1 is MDHEN, CDR2 SYDVKM, per germline. V was trimmed by 1 base and J by 6 bases, leaving 15 bases between them. The CDR3 extends over 16 amino acids. The CDR3 DNA follows: TGTGCCAGCAGTTTATCTTGGCAGGGGCAAGATGAAAAACTGTTTTTT. Residues: CASSLSWQGQDEKLFF.

CDR3 DNA: TGTGCCAGCAGACCCGACAGCAATGAGCAGTTCTTC. This gives the protein CASRPDSNEQFF. The chain has TRBV6-5 and TRBJ2-1, with a weak D call TRBD1 (5 bases). This CDR3 has 12 residues. The germline V gene has CDR1 MNHEY and CDR2 SVGAGI. Trimming took off 6 bases at V and 6 bases at J, with 9 bases between the two ends.

The chain combines TRBV11-2 with TRBJ2-5; TRBD2 is a possible D gene (5 bases). The germline CDR1 and CDR2 sequences are SGHAT and FQNNGV. Trimming left V 3 bases short and J 7 bases short, with 15 bases between. The CDR3 has 14 amino acids. The CDR3 reads CASSFHTRFVTQYF. The CDR3 DNA is TGTGCCAGCAGCTTCCACACTAGGTTCGTGACCCAGTACTTC.

V is TRBV19 and J is TRBJ2-7; D gene unclear. The CDR3 sequence is 14 residues long. V lost 5 bases to trimming and J lost 0 bases, with 11 bases between them. CDR1 and CDR2 (germline): LNHDA, SQIVND (reference sequence). Written as DNA, the CDR3 is TGTGCCAGTAGTCCCGCACACAGCTCCTACGAGCAGTACTTC. Translation: CASSPAHSSYEQYF.

The chain couples TRBV5-1 to TRBJ2-1; perhaps TRBD2 as D (5 bases). Germline CDR1 reads SGHRS; CDR2 reads YFSETQ. The CDR3 is made up of 15 amino acids. The V end lost 4 bases, the J end lost 2 bases, and 13 bases lay between the germline ends. CDR3 bases: TGCGCCAGCAGCCTGAGGGCCTGGGCCTACAATGAGCAGTTCTTC. As protein: CASSLRAWAYNEQFF.

The rearrangement links TRBV19 to TRBJ1-1, with D perhaps matching TRBD1 (5 bases). This CDR3 is built from 16 residues. Germline V gene data show CDR1 as LNHDA and CDR2 as SQIVND (reference sequence). The V end lost 5 bases, the J end lost 1 base, and 17 bases lay between the germline ends. The CDR3, as DNA: TGTGCCAGTAGTCTCACTCTCGGGGGTGCGAACACTGAAGCTTTCTTT. This codes for CASSLTLGGANTEAFF.

V usage is TRBV28 and J usage is TRBJ1-2, with a tentative D call TRBD1 (6 bases). Per the germline V gene, CDR1 is MDHEN and CDR2 is SYDVKM. Trimming cost V 5 bases and J 3 bases, with 13 bases left between them. The CDR3 runs to 14 residues. This CDR3 reads CASSGGRGDYGYTF. CDR3 coding DNA: TGTGCCAGCAGTGGTGGCAGGGGTGACTATGGCTACACCTTC.

The rearrangement uses TRBV5-1 and TRBJ2-5, with D possibly matching TRBD1 (5 bases). Germline V lookup: CDR1 SGHRS, CDR2 YFSETQ. V dropped 3 bases and J dropped 2 bases, with 23 bases sitting between them. This CDR3 is built from 18 residues. The CDR3 nucleotides read TGCGCCAGCAGCTACTTCGGGCAGGGCCAAGGGTCACAAGAGACCCAGTACTTC. Amino acid sequence: CASSYFGQGQGSQETQYF. Together with reference TRBV5-1 and TRBJ2-5, the CDR3 gives the full variable domain: KAGVTQTPRYLIKTRGQQVTLSCSPISGHRSVSWYQQTPGQGLQFLFEYFSETQRNKGNFPGRFSGRQFSNSRSEMNVSTLELGDSALYLCASSYFGQGQGSQETQYFGPGTRLLVL.

The V gene is TRBV29-1, the J gene TRBJ1-2, with D possibly being TRBD1 (6 bases). Germline V lookup: CDR1 SQVTM, CDR2 ANQGSEA. The CDR3 runs to 13 residues. V lost 4 bases to trimming and J lost 2 bases, with 11 bases between them. DNA for the CDR3: TGCAGCGTTGCGGGGGGCGGCAACTATGGCTACACCTTC. Protein: CSVAGGGNYGYTF.

V is TRBV5-1 and J is TRBJ1-1, with 7 bases identical to TRBD1. Trimming at V came to 4 bases and at J to 2 bases, leaving 11 bases not matched to a gene. The CDR3 is made up of 16 amino acids. Germline V gene data show CDR1 as SGHRS and CDR2 as YFSETQ. The CDR3 is CASSVAYRGINTEAFF. CDR3 DNA sequence: TGCGCCAGCAGCGTTGCATACAGGGGAATCAACACTGAAGCTTTCTTT.